The 2 T cell receptor beta chains below come from one sample, sequenced in a study of shared clonotypes between healthy human individuals. CD8 cells classed as naive were CD45RO-negative and positively selected for CCR7, excluding terminally differentiated effector memory CD45RA+ cells. Clones were sequenced by immunoSEQ multiplex PCR, and TCRdb holds only the in-frame ones, with some missing. The data hold about 680,000 clones, with around 92% observed a single time. Sequences were obtained from naive CD8+ T cells sorted from blood. These TCRs come from a man aged 30 to 45 in good health.

The V and J genes are TRBV6-5 and TRBJ2-3, with D unclear. This CDR3 spans 14 amino acids. Germline CDR1 is MNHEY and CDR2 is SVGAGI. Trimming left V 2 bases short and J 0 bases short, with 6 bases between. The DNA of the CDR3 is TGTGCCAGCAGTTACGAGGCTAGCACAGATACGCAGTATTTT. As protein: CASSYEASTDTQYF.

The V gene is TRBV10-3, the J gene TRBJ2-2, with a possible D match to TRBD2 (5 bases). The germline V and J ends were trimmed by 8 bases and 5 bases, with 6 bases remaining between them. CDR1 ENHRY and CDR2 SYGVKD come from the germline V gene. This CDR3 spans 11 amino acids. The CDR3 reads CAISGTGELFF. The CDR3 bases are TGTGCCATCTCGGGGACCGGGGAGCTGTTTTTT.